This entry features one T cell receptor (beta chain) sequence. Repertoires were generated with immunoSEQ multiplex PCR, while TCRdb's copy carries only in-frame clones and drops some. Of 60,000 to 65,000 clones detected, 80% to 90% appear once; the ten largest clones hold roughly 3.1%. The V end was cut by 5 bases, the J end by 3 bases, with 7 bases between. The length of the CDR3 is 12 residues. Per the germline V gene, CDR1 is SGHAT and CDR2 is FQNNGV. The data belong to a study of OX40 agonist ivuxolimab in advanced cancers. The sample consisted of CD4+ or CD8+ T cells sorted from blood, taken in a trial of the OX40 agonist ivuxolimab. The chain uses TRBV11-2 and TRBJ1-1; no definite D call. This TCR derives from an adult with an advanced solid tumor such as melanoma, head and neck, liver or kidney cancer. CDR3 amino acids: CASSRRDTEAFF. CDR3 nucleotides: TGTGCCAGCAGCCGCCGGGACACTGAAGCTTTCTTT. Together with reference TRBV11-2 and TRBJ1-1, the CDR3 gives the full variable domain: EAGVAQSPRYKIIEKRQSVAFWCNPISGHATLYWYQQILGQGPKLLIQFQNNGVVDDSQLPKDRFSAERLKGVDSTLKIQPAKLEDSAVYLCASSRRDTEAFFGQGTRLTVV.